Shown below are 11 T cell receptor beta chains from a single sample sequenced in a study of cytomegalovirus exposure and HLA in healthy donors. Primers for the PCR totalled 60 Vbeta and 13 Jbeta. Some clones are missing from TCRdb's copy, which holds only in-frame ones; the method was immunoSEQ multiplex PCR. The sample shows approximately 100,000 clones, approximately 79% of them seen only once. Material for sequencing was PBMCs. Receptors were obtained from a male donor in good health and CMV-seronegative.

The J gene is TRBJ2-2, the V gene TRBV6-5; no firm D call. The germline V gene has CDR1 MNHEY and CDR2 SVGAGI. V lost 6 bases to trimming and J lost 5 bases, with 10 bases between them. This CDR3 is built from 13 residues. CDR3 residues: CASSQTRTGELFF. The CDR3 DNA reads as TGTGCCAGCAGCCAAACACGAACCGGGGAGCTGTTTTTT.

The V and J genes are TRBV6-5 and TRBJ1-5, with D possibly TRBD1 on 5 matching bases. In germline, CDR1 is MNHEY, CDR2 SVGAGI. CDR3 length: 11 residues. Trimming left V 0 bases short and J 16 bases short, with 10 bases between. The CDR3 loop reads CASSYSGLEHF. CDR3 sequence (DNA): TGTGCCAGCAGTTACTCGGGACTGGAACATTTT.

This clone has only a few counts. J is TRBJ2-5 and V is TRBV9, with 14 bases matching TRBD2. Germline loops: CDR1 SGDLS, CDR2 YYNGEE. The CDR3 length is 16 residues. Trimming took 6 bases from V and 1 from J; bases not matched to a gene: 5. CDR3 sequence reads: CASTFGTSGGQETQYF. The CDR3 DNA sequence: TGTGCCAGCACCTTCGGGACTAGCGGGGGCCAAGAGACCCAGTACTTC.

The rearrangement uses TRBV19 and TRBJ1-5; TRBD1 matches 7 bases. V lost 5 bases, J lost 2 bases, and 3 bases stayed unmatched. The CDR3 extends over 14 amino acids. Looked up from germline, CDR1 is LNHDA and CDR2 is SQIVND (reference sequence). The CDR3 loop is CASSQGGGNQPQHF. DNA for the CDR3: TGTGCCAGTAGTCAGGGGGGCGGCAATCAGCCCCAGCATTTT.

The genes are TRBV29-1 and TRBJ2-1; 8 positions match TRBD2. J was trimmed by 5 bases and V by 7 bases; bases with no gene match: 7. This CDR3 has 13 amino acids. Germline lookup yields CDR1 SQVTM and CDR2 ANQGSEA. The CDR3 here is CSAFSGIDNEQFF. CDR3 in DNA: TGCAGCGCCTTTAGCGGGATCGACAATGAGCAGTTCTTC.

V is TRBV15 and J is TRBJ2-3; D might be TRBD2 (7 bases). Deletions cut 4 bases from V and 4 bases from J, with 12 bases between. The CDR3 covers 14 residues. From germline, CDR1 is LNHNV and CDR2 YYDKDF (reference sequence). This CDR3 is CATSNPRGPDTQYF. The CDR3 DNA reads as TGTGCCACCAGCAATCCGCGGGGGCCAGATACGCAGTATTTT.

J is TRBJ2-7 and V is TRBV5-6; 7 bases map to TRBD1. The trim removed 2 bases at V and 3 bases at J, leaving 2 bases unmatched. Per the germline V gene, CDR1 is SGHDT and CDR2 is YYEEEE. This CDR3 is built from 13 residues. The CDR3 coding sequence is TGTGCCAGCAGCTTAAACAGGGGCTACGAGCAGTACTTC. Amino acids: CASSLNRGYEQYF.

This chain connects TRBV7-2 to TRBJ1-2; D ambiguous. This CDR3 is 12 amino acids long. Trimming pared 5 bases from V and 0 bases from J, leaving 4 bases between. From germline, CDR1 is SGHTA and CDR2 FQGNSA. The CDR3 sequence is CASSGANYGYTF. DNA of the CDR3: TGTGCCAGCAGCGGAGCTAACTATGGCTACACCTTC. Full variable domain (outside the CDR3, taken from reference TRBV7-2 and TRBJ1-2): GAGVSQSPSNKVTEKGKDVELRCDPISGHTALYWYRQSLGQGLEFLIYFQGNSAPDKSGLPSDRFSAERTGGSVSTLTIQRTQQEDSAVYLCASSGANYGYTFGSGTRLTVV.

Only a few counts were recorded for this clone. The genes are TRBV5-1 and TRBJ2-7, with 16 bases identical to TRBD2. The germline gives CDR1 SGHRS, CDR2 YFSETQ. Losses at the gene ends were 3 bases for V and 1 base for J; bases not matched to a gene: 7. CDR3 length equals 18 residues. The CDR3 sequence is CASSSGLAGGPLSYEQYF. The CDR3 DNA follows: TGCGCCAGCAGCTCGGGACTAGCGGGAGGGCCCCTATCCTACGAGCAGTACTTC.

This clone has more than one count but fewer than ten. The V gene is TRBV29-1, the J gene TRBJ2-1; 7 nucleotides agree with TRBD1. Per the germline V gene, CDR1 is SQVTM and CDR2 is ANQGSEA. Trimming at V came to 1 base and at J to 2 bases, leaving 5 bases not matched to a gene. The CDR3 extends over 15 amino acids. The CDR3 region is CSVEVGRGTYNEQFF. In nucleotides, the CDR3 is TGCAGCGTTGAAGTCGGCAGGGGGACCTACAATGAGCAGTTCTTC.

The chain couples TRBV25-1 to TRBJ1-1; D is ambiguous. Germline V gene lookup returns CDR1 MGHDK and CDR2 SYGVNS. V dropped 6 bases and J dropped 3 bases, with 14 bases sitting between them. The CDR3 length is 14 residues. The CDR3 DNA sequence: TGTGCCAGCAGCCGCGAGGGTGTACACACTGAAGCTTTCTTT. This translates into CASSREGVHTEAFF.